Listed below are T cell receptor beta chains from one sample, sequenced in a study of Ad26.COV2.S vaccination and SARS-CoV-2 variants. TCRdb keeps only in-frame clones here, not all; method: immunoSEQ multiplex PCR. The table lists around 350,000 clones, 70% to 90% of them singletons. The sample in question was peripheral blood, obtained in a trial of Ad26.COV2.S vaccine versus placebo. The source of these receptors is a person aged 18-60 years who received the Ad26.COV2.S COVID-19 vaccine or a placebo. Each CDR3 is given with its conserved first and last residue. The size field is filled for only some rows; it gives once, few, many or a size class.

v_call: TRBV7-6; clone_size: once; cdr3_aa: CASSLPPSGSRTGELFF
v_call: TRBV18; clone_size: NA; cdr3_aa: CASHSGLYGNTIYF
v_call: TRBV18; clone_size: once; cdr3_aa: CASSPSQGASTGELFF
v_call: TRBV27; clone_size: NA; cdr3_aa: CASSYGQKSYEQYF
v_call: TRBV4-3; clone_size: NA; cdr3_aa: CASSQSVLAGVHYEQYF
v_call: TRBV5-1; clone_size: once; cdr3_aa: CASSVLSSGANVLTF
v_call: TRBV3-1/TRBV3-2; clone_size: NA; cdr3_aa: CASSQDWVGGYTF
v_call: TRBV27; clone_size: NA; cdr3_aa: CASSFLGTGGEQYF
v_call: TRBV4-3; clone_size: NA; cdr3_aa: CASSQDRRGLWNTQYF
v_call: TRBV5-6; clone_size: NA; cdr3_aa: CASSTVTEAFF
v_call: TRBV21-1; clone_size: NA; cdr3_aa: CASTVLGRHEQFF
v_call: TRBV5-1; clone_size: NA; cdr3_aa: CASSLGQGRQYF
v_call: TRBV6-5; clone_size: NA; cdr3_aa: CASRDGLAGVETQYF
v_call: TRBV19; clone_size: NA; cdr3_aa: CASSRPGGGEKLFF